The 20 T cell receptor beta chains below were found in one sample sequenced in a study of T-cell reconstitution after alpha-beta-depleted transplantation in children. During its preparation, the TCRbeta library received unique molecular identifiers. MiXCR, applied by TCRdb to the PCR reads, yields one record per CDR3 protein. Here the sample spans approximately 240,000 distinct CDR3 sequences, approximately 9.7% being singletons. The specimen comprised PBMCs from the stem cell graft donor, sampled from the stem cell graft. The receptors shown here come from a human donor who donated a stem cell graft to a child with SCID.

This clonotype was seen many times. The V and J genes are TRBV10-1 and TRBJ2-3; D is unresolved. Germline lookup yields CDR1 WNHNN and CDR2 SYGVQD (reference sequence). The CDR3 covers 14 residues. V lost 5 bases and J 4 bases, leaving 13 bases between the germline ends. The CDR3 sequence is CASSPRLGPDTQYF. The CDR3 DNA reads TGCGCCAGCAGTCCAAGGCTGGGCCCAGATACGCAGTATTTT.

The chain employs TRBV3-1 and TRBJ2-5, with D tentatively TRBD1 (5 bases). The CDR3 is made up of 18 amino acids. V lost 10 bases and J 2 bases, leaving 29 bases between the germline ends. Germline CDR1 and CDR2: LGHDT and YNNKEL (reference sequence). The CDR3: CATTPQGRVSDLQETQYF. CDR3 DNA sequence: TGTGCCACCACCCCCCAGGGTAGAGTTTCGGATCTACAAGAGACCCAGTACTTC.

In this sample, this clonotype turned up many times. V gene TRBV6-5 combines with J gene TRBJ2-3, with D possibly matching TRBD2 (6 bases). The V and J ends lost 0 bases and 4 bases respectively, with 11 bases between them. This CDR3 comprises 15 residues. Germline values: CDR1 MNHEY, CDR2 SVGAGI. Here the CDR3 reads CASSYSNGGADTQYF. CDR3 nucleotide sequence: TGTGCCAGCAGTTACTCGAACGGGGGAGCAGATACGCAGTATTTT.

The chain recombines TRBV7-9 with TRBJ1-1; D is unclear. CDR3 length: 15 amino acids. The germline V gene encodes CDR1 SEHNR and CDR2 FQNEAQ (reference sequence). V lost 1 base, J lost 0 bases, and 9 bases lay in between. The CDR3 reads CASSLGFRVNTEAFF. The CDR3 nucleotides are TGTGCCAGCAGCTTAGGGTTTAGGGTGAACACTGAAGCTTTCTTT. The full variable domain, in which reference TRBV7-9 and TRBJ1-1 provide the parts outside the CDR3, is DTGVSQNPRHKITKRGQNVTFRCDPISEHNRLYWYRQTLGQGPEFLTYFQNEAQLEKSRLLSDRFSAERPKGSFSTLEIQRTEQGDSAMYLCASSLGFRVNTEAFFGQGTRLTVV.

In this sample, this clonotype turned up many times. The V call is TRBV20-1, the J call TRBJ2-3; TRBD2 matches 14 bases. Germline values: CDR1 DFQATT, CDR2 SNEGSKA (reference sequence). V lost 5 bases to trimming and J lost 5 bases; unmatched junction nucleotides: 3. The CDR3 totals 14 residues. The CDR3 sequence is CSARTSGGRDTQYF. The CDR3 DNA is TGCAGTGCTCGGACTAGCGGGGGGCGAGATACGCAGTATTTT.

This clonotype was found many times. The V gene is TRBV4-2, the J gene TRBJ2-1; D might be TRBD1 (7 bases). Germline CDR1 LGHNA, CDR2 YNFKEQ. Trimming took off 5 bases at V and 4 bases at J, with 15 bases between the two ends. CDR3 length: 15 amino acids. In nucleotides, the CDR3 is TGTGCCAGCAGCTCAGGAGGGGGCCCTTACAATGAGCAGTTCTTC. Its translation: CASSSGGGPYNEQFF.

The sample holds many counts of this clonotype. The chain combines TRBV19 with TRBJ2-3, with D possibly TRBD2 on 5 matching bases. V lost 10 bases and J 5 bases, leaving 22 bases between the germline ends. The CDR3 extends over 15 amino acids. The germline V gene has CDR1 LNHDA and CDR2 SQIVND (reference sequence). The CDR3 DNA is TGTGCCACCCAGCTCGAAAGCGGAAAAAGAGATACGCAGTATTTT. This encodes CATQLESGKRDTQYF.

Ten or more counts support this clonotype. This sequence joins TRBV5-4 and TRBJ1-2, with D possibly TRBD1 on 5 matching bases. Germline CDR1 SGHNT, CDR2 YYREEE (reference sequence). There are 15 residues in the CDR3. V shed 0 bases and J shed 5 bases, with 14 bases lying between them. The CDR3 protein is CASSLVGVGAYGYTF. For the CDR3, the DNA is TGTGCCAGCAGCTTGGTCGGGGTAGGGGCTTATGGCTACACCTTC.

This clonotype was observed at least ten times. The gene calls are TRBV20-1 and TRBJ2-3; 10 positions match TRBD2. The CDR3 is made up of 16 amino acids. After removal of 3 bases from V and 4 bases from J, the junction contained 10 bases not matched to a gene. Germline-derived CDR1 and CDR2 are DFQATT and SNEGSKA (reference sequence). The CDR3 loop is CSASPGLAGAADTQYF. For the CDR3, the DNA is TGCAGTGCTAGCCCGGGGCTAGCGGGGGCCGCAGATACGCAGTATTTT.

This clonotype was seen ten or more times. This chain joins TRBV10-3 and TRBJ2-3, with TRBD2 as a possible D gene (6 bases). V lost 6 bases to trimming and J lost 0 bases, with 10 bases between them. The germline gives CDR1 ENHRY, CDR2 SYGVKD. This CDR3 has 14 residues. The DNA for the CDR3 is TGTGCCATCAGGGGACTCGCTAGCACAGATACGCAGTATTTT. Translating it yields CAIRGLASTDTQYF.

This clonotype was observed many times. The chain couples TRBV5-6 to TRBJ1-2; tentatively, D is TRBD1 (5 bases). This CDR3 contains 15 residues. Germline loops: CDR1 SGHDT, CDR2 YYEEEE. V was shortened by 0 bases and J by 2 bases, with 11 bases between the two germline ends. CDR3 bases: TGTGCCAGCAGCTTGGGGTCAGGGTGGAACTATGGCTACACCTTC. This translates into CASSLGSGWNYGYTF.

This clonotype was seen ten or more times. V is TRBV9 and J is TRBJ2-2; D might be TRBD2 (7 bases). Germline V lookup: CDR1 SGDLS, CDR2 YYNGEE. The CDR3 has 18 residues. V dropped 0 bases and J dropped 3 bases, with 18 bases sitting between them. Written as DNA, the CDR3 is TGTGCCAGCAGCGTAGAGGGGGGGCTAGCGGATCACACCGGGGAGCTGTTTTTT. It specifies CASSVEGGLADHTGELFF.

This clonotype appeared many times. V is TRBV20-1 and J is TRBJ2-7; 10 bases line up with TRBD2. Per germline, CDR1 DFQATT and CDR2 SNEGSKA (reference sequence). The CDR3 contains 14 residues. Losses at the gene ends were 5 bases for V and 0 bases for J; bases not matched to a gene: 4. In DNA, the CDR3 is TGCAGTGCTGCGACTAGCGGGTTCTCCTACGAGCAGTACTTC. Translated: CSAATSGFSYEQYF.

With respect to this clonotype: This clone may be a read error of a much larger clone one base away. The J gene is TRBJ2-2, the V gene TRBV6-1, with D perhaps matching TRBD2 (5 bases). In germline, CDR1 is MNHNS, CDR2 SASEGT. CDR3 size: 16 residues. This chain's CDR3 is CASSLRASHSTGEPFF. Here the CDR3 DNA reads TGTGCCAGCAGCTTGCGGGCTTCACACAGCACCGGGGAGCCGTTTTTT.

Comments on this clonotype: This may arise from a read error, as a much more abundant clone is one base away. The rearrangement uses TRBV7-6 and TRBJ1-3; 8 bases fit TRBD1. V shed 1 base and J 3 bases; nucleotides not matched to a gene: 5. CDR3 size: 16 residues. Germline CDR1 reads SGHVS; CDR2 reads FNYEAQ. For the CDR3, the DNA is TGTGCCAGCAGCTTAGGGGACAGGTTGCTTGGAAACACCATATATTTT. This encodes CASSLGDRLLGNTIYF.

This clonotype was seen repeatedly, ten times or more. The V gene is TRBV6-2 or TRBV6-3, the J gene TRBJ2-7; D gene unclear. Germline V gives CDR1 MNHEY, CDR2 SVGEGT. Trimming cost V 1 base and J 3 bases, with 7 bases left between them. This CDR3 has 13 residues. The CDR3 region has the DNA TGTGCCAGCAGTTACTACCGATACTACGAGCAGTACTTC. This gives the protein CASSYYRYYEQYF.

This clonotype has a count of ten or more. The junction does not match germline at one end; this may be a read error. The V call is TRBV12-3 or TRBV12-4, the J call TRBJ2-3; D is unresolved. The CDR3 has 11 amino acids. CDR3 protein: CASTLKGVPTF. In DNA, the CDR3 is TGTGCCAGCACCCTAAAAGGCGTACCAACATTT.

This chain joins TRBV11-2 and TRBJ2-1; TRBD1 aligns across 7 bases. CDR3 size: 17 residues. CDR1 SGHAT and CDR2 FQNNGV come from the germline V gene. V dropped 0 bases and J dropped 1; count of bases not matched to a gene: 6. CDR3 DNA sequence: TGTGCCAGCAGCTTAGAAGCACAGGGGAAATCCTACAATGAGCAGTTCTTC. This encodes CASSLEAQGKSYNEQFF.

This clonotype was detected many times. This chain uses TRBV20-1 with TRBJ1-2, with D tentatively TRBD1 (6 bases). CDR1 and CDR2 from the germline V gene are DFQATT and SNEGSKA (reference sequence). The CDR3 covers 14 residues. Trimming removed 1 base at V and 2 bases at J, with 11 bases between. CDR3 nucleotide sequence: TGCAGTGCTAGAGCCTTCACAGGGAACTATGGCTACACCTTC. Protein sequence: CSARAFTGNYGYTF.

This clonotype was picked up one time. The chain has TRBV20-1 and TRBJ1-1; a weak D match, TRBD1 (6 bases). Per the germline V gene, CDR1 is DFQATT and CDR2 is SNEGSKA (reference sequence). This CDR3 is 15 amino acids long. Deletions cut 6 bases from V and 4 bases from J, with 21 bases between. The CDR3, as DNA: TGCAGTGCCCTAGAGATCGGGGGGCTTGGCACTGAAGCTTTCTTT. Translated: CSALEIGGLGTEAFF.